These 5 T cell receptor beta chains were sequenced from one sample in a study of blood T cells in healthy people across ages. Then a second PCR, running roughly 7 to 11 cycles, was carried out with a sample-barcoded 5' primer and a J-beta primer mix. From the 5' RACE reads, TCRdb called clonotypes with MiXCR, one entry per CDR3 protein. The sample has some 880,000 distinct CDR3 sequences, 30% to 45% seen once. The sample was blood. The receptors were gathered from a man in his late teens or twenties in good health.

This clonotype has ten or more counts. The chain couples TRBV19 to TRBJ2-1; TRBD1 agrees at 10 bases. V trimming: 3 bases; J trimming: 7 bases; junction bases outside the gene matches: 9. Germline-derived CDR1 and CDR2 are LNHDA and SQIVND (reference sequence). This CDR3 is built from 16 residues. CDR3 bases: TGTGCCAGTAGTATCCTCCCGGGACAGGGGTGGAATGAGCAGTTCTTC. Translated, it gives CASSILPGQGWNEQFF.

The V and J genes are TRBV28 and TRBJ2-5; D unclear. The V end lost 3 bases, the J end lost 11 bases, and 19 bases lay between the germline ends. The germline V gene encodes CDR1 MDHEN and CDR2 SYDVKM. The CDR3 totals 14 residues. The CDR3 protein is CASSFLGSYNEQYF. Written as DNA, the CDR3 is TGTGCCAGCAGTTTTTTAGGGTCCTACAATGAGCAGTACTTC.

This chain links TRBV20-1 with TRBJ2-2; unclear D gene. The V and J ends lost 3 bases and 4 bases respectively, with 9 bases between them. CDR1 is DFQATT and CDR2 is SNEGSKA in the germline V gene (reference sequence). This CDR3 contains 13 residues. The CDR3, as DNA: TGCAGTGCTAGCCTCGAGAGCACCGGGGAGCTGTTTTTT. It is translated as CSASLESTGELFF.

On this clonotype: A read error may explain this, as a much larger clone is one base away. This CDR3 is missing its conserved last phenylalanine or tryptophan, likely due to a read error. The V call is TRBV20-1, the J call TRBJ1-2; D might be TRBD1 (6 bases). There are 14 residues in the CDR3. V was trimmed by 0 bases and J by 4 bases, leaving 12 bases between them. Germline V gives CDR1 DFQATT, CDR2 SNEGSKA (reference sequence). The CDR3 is CSARDGGAGYGYTI. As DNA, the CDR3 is TGCAGTGCTAGAGATGGGGGCGCGGGCTATGGCTACACCATC.

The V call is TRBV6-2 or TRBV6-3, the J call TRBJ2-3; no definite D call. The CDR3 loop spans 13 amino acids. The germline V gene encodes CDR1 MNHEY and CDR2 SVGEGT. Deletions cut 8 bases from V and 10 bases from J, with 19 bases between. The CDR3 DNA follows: TGTGCCAGCTGTGGATTTCGGGCGGATGCGCAGTATTTT. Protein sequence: CASCGFRADAQYF.